This T cell receptor beta chain derives from a study of regulatory T cells in long-lasting Graves disease. Regarding the study as a whole: Relative to newly diagnosed Graves' patients, persistent ones had lower TCR diversity.

Both iRepertoire HTBI primers and Arm-PCR of CDR3 regions were used to build the TCR beta libraries. TCRdb used MiXCR to reprocess the multiplex PCR reads, holding one entry per CDR3 protein. The table has some 230,000 distinct CDR3 sequences, around 17% seen once. This CDR3 has 23 residues. With 4 bases clipped from V and 1 base from J, the junction kept 24 bases outside the gene matches. With respect to this clonotype: What it binds is unknown.

Time point denoted: newly diagnosed GD, antithyroid drugs for less than 3 months. Extracted PBMC RNA gave rise to the TCR library. The sequencing used peripheral blood mononuclear cells (PBMCs), collected at new diagnosis, from a patient treated with antithyroid drugs. The sequence came from a female donor with Graves disease. The J gene is TRBJ2-1, the V gene TRBV12-3 or TRBV12-4, with 11 bases that match TRBD1. CDR3 sequence reads: CASSSPHLGQGDRRELSYNEQFF. The CDR3, as DNA: TGTGCCAGCAGTTCCCCCCACTTGGGACAGGGGGATAGGCGGGAGTTATCCTACAATGAGCAGTTCTTC.